The T cell receptor beta chain under discussion was sequenced for a study of blood T cell repertoires in COVID-19. Study as a whole: The samples span acute and convalescent COVID-19 from the United States, Italy and Spain. T cells, B-cell-depleted T cells, or PBMCs supplied cDNA or gDNA.

The CDR3 length is 12 residues. Trimming stripped 4 bases from V and 7 bases from J, with 9 bases between. Per germline, CDR1 SGHRS and CDR2 YFSETQ. The authors' processing: Quantification of nucleated cells was approximated via reference gene primer amplification. Sequencing used immunoSEQ multiplex PCR; TCRdb keeps in-frame clones, though not all of them. Clone size and the V and J calls come from that table; the DNA yielded D and trimming. Of tens of thousands of clones listed, under 80% were seen once; the top ten hold over 25%. The TCR comes from an elderly woman with active or convalescent COVID-19. Specimen: peripheral blood. The gene calls are TRBV5-1 and TRBJ2-1, with D perhaps matching TRBD1 (5 bases). The CDR3 region is CASSEKGNEQFF. DNA for the CDR3: TGCGCCAGCAGCGAGAAGGGGAATGAGCAGTTCTTC. The full variable domain, completed using reference TRBV5-1 and TRBJ2-1, is KAGVTQTPRYLIKTRGQQVTLSCSPISGHRSVSWYQQTPGQGLQFLFEYFSETQRNKGNFPGRFSGRQFSNSRSEMNVSTLELGDSALYLCASSEKGNEQFFGPGTRLTVL.